Listed here is a single T cell receptor beta chain. The entry originates in a study of blood T cell repertoires in COVID-19. Turning to the study itself: Researchers got acute and convalescent COVID-19 samples from the United States, Italy and Spain. The cDNA or gDNA used as material had been derived from T cells, B-cell-depleted T cells, or PBMCs.

In the original workflow: Nucleated cell counts were estimated from reference gene primer amplification. TCRdb keeps only in-frame clones here, not all; method: immunoSEQ multiplex PCR. The D gene and trimming were derived from the DNA, and the V and J assignments and clone size from that table. The table has 150,000 to 180,000 clones, roughly nine tenths seen once. Sequencing was performed on peripheral blood. The sequence derives from a man aged 45-65 years with acute or convalescent COVID-19.

The CDR3 sequence is CASSLSIRGSETGELFF. In nucleotides, the CDR3 is TGTGCCAGCAGCTTATCGATCCGCGGGAGTGAGACCGGGGAGCTGTTTTTT. The rearrangement uses TRBV7-3 and TRBJ2-2, with TRBD2 matching over 7 bases. J lost 5 bases, V lost 2 bases, and 11 bases had no gene match. The CDR3 loop spans 17 amino acids. Germline CDR1 and CDR2: SGHTA and FQGTGA.